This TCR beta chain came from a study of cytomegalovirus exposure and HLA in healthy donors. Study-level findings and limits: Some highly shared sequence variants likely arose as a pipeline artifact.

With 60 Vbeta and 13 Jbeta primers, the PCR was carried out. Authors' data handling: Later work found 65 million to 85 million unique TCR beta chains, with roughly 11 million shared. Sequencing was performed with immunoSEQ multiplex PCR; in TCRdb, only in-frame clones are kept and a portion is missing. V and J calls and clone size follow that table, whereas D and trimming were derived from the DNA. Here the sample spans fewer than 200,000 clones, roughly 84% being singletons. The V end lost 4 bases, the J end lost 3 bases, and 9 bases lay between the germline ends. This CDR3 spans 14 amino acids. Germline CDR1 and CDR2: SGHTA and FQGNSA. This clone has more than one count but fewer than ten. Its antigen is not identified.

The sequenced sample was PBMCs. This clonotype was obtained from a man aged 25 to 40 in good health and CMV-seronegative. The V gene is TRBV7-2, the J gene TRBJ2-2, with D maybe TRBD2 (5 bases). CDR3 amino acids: CASSSGLHTGELFF. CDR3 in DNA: TGTGCCAGCAGCTCGGGGTTACACACCGGGGAGCTGTTTTTT.